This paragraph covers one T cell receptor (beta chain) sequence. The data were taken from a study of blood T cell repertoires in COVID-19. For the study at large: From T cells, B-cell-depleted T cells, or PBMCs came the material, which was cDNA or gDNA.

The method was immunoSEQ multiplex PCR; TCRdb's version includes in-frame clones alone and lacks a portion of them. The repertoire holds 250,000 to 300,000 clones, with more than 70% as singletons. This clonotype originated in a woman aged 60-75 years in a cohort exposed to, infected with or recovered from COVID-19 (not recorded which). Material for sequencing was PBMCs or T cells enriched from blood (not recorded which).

CDR3 DNA sequence: TGCGCCAGCAGCTTACTAGCGGGAGGGCCGGCAGATACGCAGTATTTT. This gives the protein CASSLLAGGPADTQYF. The gene calls are TRBV5-1 and TRBJ2-3; TRBD2 matches 13 bases. Germline CDR1 reads SGHRS; CDR2 reads YFSETQ. Losses at the gene ends were 2 bases for V and 4 bases for J; bases not matched to a gene: 4. There are 16 residues in the CDR3.